Listed here is a single TCR beta chain. The antigen is not known. The study ran its PCR with 60 Vbeta and 13 Jbeta primers. The data were produced by immunoSEQ multiplex PCR, yet TCRdb's version contains in-frame clones alone and is incomplete. The sample has 150,000 to 200,000 clones, roughly 88% seen once. The CDR3 sequence is 13 residues long. V gave up 6 bases and J gave up 7 bases, with 15 bases separating them. CDR1 and CDR2 from the germline V gene are WSHSY and SAAADI. The data originate from a study of cytomegalovirus exposure and HLA in healthy donors. Whole-study context: Prior work identified 100 million to 130 million unique TCR beta sequences in around 170 million T cells.

Study conclusions and caveats: In an earlier analysis, in some 600 donors, most V segments appeared productive either ~87% or ~30% of the time.

This clonotype originated in a man in his late teens or twenties in good health and CMV-seropositive. The sample taken for sequencing was PBMCs. This sequence joins TRBV10-2 and TRBJ1-2, with D possibly being TRBD1 (6 bases). This chain's CDR3 is CASRTGSLGGYTF. CDR3 in DNA: TGCGCCAGCAGGACAGGAAGTCTCGGTGGCTACACCTTC.